Each of the 22 T cell receptor beta chains below was sequenced from the same sample in a study of patients and donors after allogeneic stem cell transplantation. TCRdb analysed the RT-PCR reads with MiXCR anew, one entry per CDR3 protein. Of around 200,000 distinct CDR3 sequences in the sample, around 40% were seen once. Sequencing used blood, either unsorted or a sorted T cell fraction (not recorded which). The receptors come from a human donor who was either an allogeneic HSCT recipient or a stem cell or donor lymphocyte infusion donor (not recorded which). It is not recorded whose cells these are; they may come from a transplant donor.

This clonotype was seen a few times. This chain uses TRBV6-5 with TRBJ2-7, with 11 bases identical to TRBD2. Germline CDR1 is MNHEY and CDR2 is SVGAGI. The V segment lost 2 bases and the J segment 3 bases; nucleotides outside the gene matches: 0. The CDR3 is 14 amino acids. The CDR3 nucleotides read TGTGCCAGCAGTTACCTAGCGGGGGGCTACGAGCAGTACTTC. Protein sequence: CASSYLAGGYEQYF.

The rearrangement uses TRBV29-1 and TRBJ2-5; the D gene is possibly TRBD2 (7 bases). The CDR3 is made up of 12 amino acids. V dropped 6 bases and J dropped 4 bases, with 12 bases sitting between them. CDR1 is SQVTM and CDR2 is ANQGSEA in the germline V gene. DNA of the CDR3: TGCAGCGTCAAGGGGGAGGGAGAGACCCAGTACTTC. Translation: CSVKGEGETQYF.

This clonotype was counted once. The chain is built from TRBV12-3 or TRBV12-4 and TRBJ2-3, with 9 nucleotides matching TRBD2. V lost 6 bases to trimming and J lost 2 bases; unmatched junction nucleotides: 6. The CDR3 is made up of 15 amino acids. The DNA for the CDR3 is TGTGCCAGCAGCCAGGCGGGGGGGTACACAGATACGCAGTATTTT. Translating it yields CASSQAGGYTDTQYF.

The chain links TRBV4-2 to TRBJ2-1; 10 bases fit TRBD2. This CDR3 spans 19 amino acids. J lost 4 bases, V lost 0 bases, and 12 bases had no gene match. Germline CDR1 is LGHNA and CDR2 is YNFKEQ. The CDR3 DNA follows: TGTGCCAGCAGCCAAGAATTTACGAGCGGGGGGGCGATGTACAATGAGCAGTTCTTC. This translates into CASSQEFTSGGAMYNEQFF.

This clonotype was recorded a few times. This rearrangement joins TRBV30 to TRBJ1-2, with TRBD1 matching over 10 bases. The V gene end was trimmed by 5 bases and the J gene end by 8 bases; junction bases not matched to a gene: 11. Looked up from germline, CDR1 is GTSNPN and CDR2 is SVGIG (reference sequence). There are 14 residues in the CDR3. CDR3 nucleotide sequence: TGTGCCTGGTTAGGACAGGGGGATATGAGAGGCTACACCTTC. Its protein is CAWLGQGDMRGYTF.

The V and J genes are TRBV4-2 and TRBJ2-2; no definite D call. This CDR3 comprises 13 residues. Deletions cut 3 bases from V and 8 bases from J, with 10 bases between. Germline CDR1 and CDR2: LGHNA and YNFKEQ. CDR3 protein: CASSQARAGELFF. In nucleotides, the CDR3 is TGTGCCAGCAGCCAGGCTCGGGCGGGGGAGCTGTTTTTT.

The rearrangement uses TRBV10-3 and TRBJ1-2, with a weak D call TRBD1 (5 bases). Trimming shortened V by 7 bases and J by 2 bases, and 14 bases separated the two germline ends. The germline gives CDR1 ENHRY, CDR2 SYGVKD. The CDR3 totals 14 residues. The CDR3 loop is CAIKGAVPNYGYTF. CDR3 coding DNA: TGTGCCATCAAAGGGGCAGTCCCGAACTATGGCTACACCTTC.

This chain joins TRBV25-1 and TRBJ2-3; D is tentatively TRBD1 or TRBD2 (5 bases each). The CDR3 has 14 amino acids. V lost 6 bases, J lost 1 base, and 11 bases lay in between. Germline V gene lookup returns CDR1 MGHDK and CDR2 SYGVNS. Here the CDR3 reads CASRLRDGTDTQYF. The CDR3 DNA reads TGTGCCAGCAGATTGAGGGACGGCACAGATACGCAGTATTTT. Using reference TRBV25-1 and TRBJ2-3 for the parts outside the CDR3, the full variable domain is EADIYQTPRYLVIGTGKKITLECSQTMGHDKMYWYQQDPGMELHLIHYSYGVNSTEKGDLSSESTVSRIRTEHFPLTLESARPSHTSQYLCASRLRDGTDTQYFGPGTRLTVL.

The chain carries TRBV6-1 and TRBJ1-2, with 8 positions matching TRBD1. CDR1 and CDR2 from the germline V gene are MNHNS and SASEGT. The length of the CDR3 is 15 residues. Trimming removed 7 bases from V and 2 bases from J; junction bases left unmatched: 9. In nucleotides, the CDR3 is TGTGCCAGCACTCGAACAGGGGGTCTCAACTATGGCTACACCTTC. This gives the protein CASTRTGGLNYGYTF.

This clonotype was counted only a few times. This sequence joins TRBV4-1 and TRBJ1-1, with 9 bases lining up with TRBD1. CDR3 size: 15 residues. CDR1 is MGHRA, CDR2 YSYEKL, per germline. J was trimmed by 3 bases and V by 1 base; bases with no gene match: 3. The CDR3 region is CASSQGTGAYTEAFF. The CDR3 coding sequence is TGCGCCAGCAGCCAAGGGACAGGGGCGTACACTGAAGCTTTCTTT.

This clonotype was counted a few times. The chain couples TRBV3-1 to TRBJ2-1; TRBD2 matches 10 bases. This CDR3 spans 16 amino acids. In germline, CDR1 is LGHDT, CDR2 YNNKEL (reference sequence). V lost 5 bases, J lost 9 bases, and 13 bases stayed unmatched. The CDR3 DNA is TGTGCCAGCAGCATAGAGGGGACTAGCGTTGTCGTTGAGCAGTTCTTC. This sequence encodes CASSIEGTSVVVEQFF.

This CDR3 is CASSLAVGGRDEQFF. As DNA, the CDR3 is TGCGCCAGCAGCTTGGCCGTCGGGGGCCGGGATGAGCAGTTCTTC. The V and J genes are TRBV5-1 and TRBJ2-1; the D gene could be TRBD1 or TRBD2 (6 bases each). CDR1 is SGHRS, CDR2 YFSETQ, per germline. V shed 0 bases and J shed 8 bases, with 15 bases lying between them. CDR3 size: 15 residues.

In this sample, this clonotype turned up a few times. The CDR3: CASSYSAASNQPQHF. CDR3 DNA: TGTGCCAGCAGTTACTCGGCGGCTAGCAATCAGCCCCAGCATTTT. J is TRBJ1-5 and V is TRBV6-5, with no clear D. Germline V CDR1 and CDR2: MNHEY, SVGAGI. The CDR3 is made up of 15 amino acids. Trimming stripped 0 bases from V and 0 bases from J, with 6 bases between.

The chain carries TRBV27 and TRBJ1-1; D gene unclear. Deletions cut 7 bases from V and 0 bases from J, with 12 bases between. CDR3 size: 14 residues. Germline lookup yields CDR1 MNHEY and CDR2 SMNVEV (reference sequence). CDR3 sequence reads: CASIKSEMNTEAFF. The CDR3 nucleotides are TGTGCCAGCATTAAGTCAGAAATGAACACTGAAGCTTTCTTT.

This clonotype was recorded a few times. The chain links TRBV4-3 to TRBJ1-5, with no clear D. Per germline, CDR1 LGHNA and CDR2 YSLEER. V was cut by 0 bases and J by 4 bases, with 10 bases left in between. This CDR3 spans 15 amino acids. The CDR3 reads CASSQDSGGNQPQHF. In DNA, the CDR3 is TGCGCCAGCAGCCAAGATTCTGGCGGGAATCAGCCCCAGCATTTT.

The chain combines TRBV20-1 with TRBJ1-6; D is uncertain. V was pared by 6 bases and J by 7 bases, with 16 bases between. The CDR3 totals 14 residues. CDR1 and CDR2 (germline): DFQATT, SNEGSKA (reference sequence). The chain's CDR3 is CSAPLDRLNSPLHF. In DNA form, the CDR3 reads TGCAGTGCCCCTCTGGACCGTTTGAATTCACCCCTCCACTTT.

The chain employs TRBV4-1 and TRBJ1-6; TRBD1 matches at 9 bases. Looked up from germline, CDR1 is MGHRA and CDR2 is YSYEKL. The CDR3 is made up of 16 amino acids. V was clipped by 2 bases and J by 9 bases; unmatched bases: 8. CDR3 sequence reads: CASSQKGWDRASPLHF. For the CDR3, the DNA is TGCGCCAGCAGCCAAAAGGGGTGGGACAGGGCTTCACCCCTCCACTTT.

This clonotype was detected only a few times. The chain carries TRBV12-3 or TRBV12-4 and TRBJ1-5; possible D gene TRBD1, 5 bases. This CDR3 is 14 amino acids long. Trimming removed 5 bases from V and 7 bases from J, with 15 bases in between. CDR3 protein: CASSDQGLKQPQHF. CDR3 in DNA: TGTGCCAGCAGTGACCAGGGATTGAAGCAGCCCCAGCATTTT.

V usage is TRBV4-2 and J usage is TRBJ1-1; D not certain. Trimming cost V 0 bases and J 1 base, with 12 bases left between them. CDR3 length equals 16 residues. Germline CDR1 and CDR2: LGHNA and YNFKEQ. Here the CDR3 reads CASSQDYLGGNTEAFF. CDR3 nucleotide sequence: TGTGCCAGCAGCCAAGACTACCTCGGAGGGAACACTGAAGCTTTCTTT.

This clonotype was found a few times. The rearrangement uses TRBV12-3 or TRBV12-4 and TRBJ1-6; D ambiguous. The length of the CDR3 is 13 residues. Between the trimmed V and J ends, which lost 3 bases and 13 bases, there was a span of 13 bases. The CDR3 DNA follows: TGTGCCAGCAGTTTGGATGTCGGAGATCCCCTCCACTTT. It is translated as CASSLDVGDPLHF.

This clonotype was recorded only once. The chain combines TRBV28 with TRBJ2-7; TRBD1 is a possible D gene (6 bases). The CDR3 totals 14 residues. The germline V gene encodes CDR1 MDHEN and CDR2 SYDVKM. V was cut by 5 bases and J by 5 bases, with 16 bases left in between. In DNA form, the CDR3 reads TGTGCCAGCAGTACACCCGGACAGAGTCACGAGCAGTACTTC. As protein: CASSTPGQSHEQYF.

This clonotype was observed a handful of times. V and J are TRBV9 and TRBJ1-6; D uncertain. The CDR3 is made up of 14 amino acids. Trimming removed 0 bases from V and 9 bases from J, with 10 bases in between. Per germline, CDR1 SGDLS and CDR2 YYNGEE. CDR3 amino acids: CASSVALKGSPLHF. CDR3 DNA sequence: TGTGCCAGCAGCGTAGCATTGAAGGGTTCACCCCTCCACTTT.